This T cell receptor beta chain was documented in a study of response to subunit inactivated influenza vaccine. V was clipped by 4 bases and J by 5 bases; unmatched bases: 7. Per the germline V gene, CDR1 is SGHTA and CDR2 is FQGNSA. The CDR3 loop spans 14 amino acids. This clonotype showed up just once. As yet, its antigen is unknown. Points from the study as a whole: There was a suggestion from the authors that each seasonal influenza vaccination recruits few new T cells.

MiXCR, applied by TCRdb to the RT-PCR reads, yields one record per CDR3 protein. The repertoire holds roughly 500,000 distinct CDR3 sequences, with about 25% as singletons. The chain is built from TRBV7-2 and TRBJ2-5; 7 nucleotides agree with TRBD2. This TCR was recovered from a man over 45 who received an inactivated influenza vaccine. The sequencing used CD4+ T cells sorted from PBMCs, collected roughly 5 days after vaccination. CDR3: CASSSTTSAETQYF. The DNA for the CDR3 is TGTGCCAGCAGCTCAACAACTAGCGCGGAGACCCAGTACTTC.